The 25 T cell receptor beta chains below all came from one sample that was sequenced in a study of PD-1 blockade in classical Hodgkin lymphoma. Produced via immunoSEQ multiplex PCR; TCRdb's table is partial and in-frame only. The sample has 34,000 or so clones; roughly 90% are singletons. Time point noted: cycle 4 day 1 (C4D1), after 5 to 7 weeks of nivolumab. With no exception, relapse followed autologous stem cell transplantation in all patients, and brentuximab vedotin exposure varied. Magnetic negative selection was used to purify CD4+ T cells from PBMCs that had been thawed. Source: CD4+ T cells from blood, taken before the fourth cycle of nivolumab. Source of these receptors: a human donor with classical Hodgkin lymphoma.

The chain couples TRBV2 to TRBJ2-6, with D possibly being TRBD1 or TRBD2 (5 bases each). Trimming took 2 bases from V and 0 from J, leaving 17 bases between them. CDR3 length: 19 residues. The germline gives CDR1 SNHLY, CDR2 FYNNEI. CDR3 nucleotide sequence: TGTGCCAGCAGTGAATGGGACGAGATAGACCGCTCTGGGGCCAACGTCCTGACTTTC. This gives the protein CASSEWDEIDRSGANVLTF. Complete variable domain (other parts from reference TRBV2 and TRBJ2-6): EPEVTQTPSHQVTQMGQEVILRCVPISNHLYFYWYRQILGQKVEFLVSFYNNEISEKSEIFDDQFSVERPDGSNFTLKIRSTKLEDSAMYFCASSEWDEIDRSGANVLTFGAGSRLTVL.

The chain uses TRBV29-1 and TRBJ2-1; 8 nucleotides agree with TRBD1. CDR1 SQVTM and CDR2 ANQGSEA come from the germline V gene. The CDR3 has 14 amino acids. Trimming cost V 8 bases and J 2 bases; bases outside gene matches: 8. The CDR3 reads CSFLQGGTYNEQFF. The CDR3 coding sequence is TGCAGCTTTTTACAGGGGGGTACCTACAATGAGCAGTTCTTC.

The rearrangement joins TRBV16 to TRBJ1-2; 8 bases are shared with TRBD1. With V trimmed by 2 bases and J by 7 bases, 12 bases remained unmatched. This CDR3 contains 16 residues. The germline gives CDR1 KGHSY, CDR2 FQNENV. Written as DNA, the CDR3 is TGTGCCAGCAGCCAAAGGTTCGGACAGGGAAGTAGTGGCTACACCTTC. It encodes CASSQRFGQGSSGYTF.

The chain recombines TRBV27 with TRBJ2-3; TRBD2 matches 16 bases. Germline assignment: CDR1 MNHEY and CDR2 SMNVEV (reference sequence). Germline trimming cut 2 bases from V and 3 bases from J; bases unmatched to any gene: 8. The CDR3 loop spans 19 amino acids. The CDR3 sequence: CASSLAGLAGGGGTDTQYF. The DNA for the CDR3 is TGTGCCAGCAGTTTAGCGGGACTAGCGGGAGGGGGCGGAACAGATACGCAGTATTTT.

The J gene is TRBJ2-1, the V gene TRBV10-1, with 11 bases that match TRBD2. CDR1 is WNHNN and CDR2 is SYGVQD in the germline V gene (reference sequence). This CDR3 has 14 residues. The ends lost 6 bases at V and 5 bases at J; junction bases unmatched: 3. The DNA for the CDR3 is TGCGCCAGCAGCGCACTAGCGGGGGACAATGAGCAGTTCTTC. Translation gives CASSALAGDNEQFF.

The chain employs TRBV2 and TRBJ1-5; D possibly corresponds to TRBD1 (5 bases). CDR1 is SNHLY, CDR2 FYNNEI, per germline. CDR3 length equals 15 residues. Trimming removed 0 bases from V and 5 bases from J, with 11 bases in between. CDR3 coding DNA: TGTGCCAGCAGTGAAGCTGTCGGGGGGGATCAGCCCCAGCATTTT. The encoded protein is CASSEAVGGDQPQHF.

This chain joins TRBV18 and TRBJ1-1; the D is unclear. V lost 2 bases to trimming and J lost 0 bases, with 7 bases between them. The CDR3 covers 14 residues. Germline assignment: CDR1 KGHSH and CDR2 LQKENI. The CDR3 DNA is TGTGCCAGCTCACCATTACGGATGAACACTGAAGCTTTCTTT. Translated, it gives CASSPLRMNTEAFF. Full variable domain (missing parts from reference TRBV18 and TRBJ1-1): NAGVMQNPRHLVRRRGQEARLRCSPMKGHSHVYWYRQLPEEGLKFMVYLQKENIIDESGMPKERFSAEFPKEGPSILRIQQVVRGDSAAYFCASSPLRMNTEAFFGQGTRLTVV.

For this clone: An end of the junction differs from the germline gene, which may be a read error. The V call is TRBV27, the J call TRBJ2-7; TRBD2 matches 7 bases. This CDR3 spans 19 amino acids. Germline V gene data show CDR1 as MNHEY and CDR2 as SMNVEV (reference sequence). In DNA form, the CDR3 reads TGTGCCAGCAGTCTATCCCCGACGCTGGTGGGAGGGAATCTTTACGAGCAGTACTTC. It codes for CASSLSPTLVGGNLYEQYF.

This sequence joins TRBV4-1 and TRBJ2-1, with a weak D call TRBD2 (6 bases). In germline, CDR1 is MGHRA, CDR2 YSYEKL. The length of the CDR3 is 17 residues. Trimming cost V 3 bases and J 5 bases, with 20 bases left between them. CDR3 amino acids: CASSQAQWRDDHNEQFF. The CDR3 DNA reads TGCGCCAGCAGCCAGGCTCAATGGCGGGACGACCACAATGAGCAGTTCTTC.

V and J are TRBV10-3 and TRBJ1-5; D is uncertain. The V gene's germline CDR1 is ENHRY and CDR2 SYGVKD. V was pared by 8 bases and J by 1 base, with 15 bases between. The CDR3 spans 15 residues. The CDR3 spells CAISHDSSSNQPQHF. For the CDR3, the DNA is TGTGCCATCTCGCACGACTCAAGCAGCAATCAGCCCCAGCATTTT.

This clone turned up a few times. This chain uses TRBV7-3 with TRBJ2-2, with D possibly matching TRBD1 (6 bases). Between the trimmed V and J ends, which lost 5 bases and 0 bases, there was a span of 10 bases. The CDR3 loop spans 15 amino acids. The germline gives CDR1 SGHTA, CDR2 FQGTGA. The CDR3 DNA reads as TGTGCCAGCAGCCGACAGGTCGCGAACACCGGGGAGCTGTTTTTT. The encoded protein is CASSRQVANTGELFF.

The chain carries TRBV6-1 and TRBJ2-2; 8 nucleotides line up with TRBD2. The V segment lost 6 bases and the J segment 8 bases; nucleotides outside the gene matches: 5. The germline gives CDR1 MNHNS, CDR2 SASEGT. The CDR3 contains 13 residues. The CDR3 DNA reads as TGTGCCAGCAGCGGACTAGCCGCTGGGGAGCTGTTTTTT. Translated: CASSGLAAGELFF.

The gene calls are TRBV5-6 and TRBJ2-1, with 13 bases that match TRBD2. The germline V gene has CDR1 SGHDT and CDR2 YYEEEE. With V trimmed by 4 bases and J by 8 bases, 6 bases remained unmatched. The length of the CDR3 is 15 residues. Here the CDR3 DNA reads TGTGCCAGCAGCCCTGGACTAGCGGGAGTTTATGAGCAGTTCTTC. Translating it yields CASSPGLAGVYEQFF.

V gene TRBV7-8 combines with J gene TRBJ2-3; D uncertain. The CDR3 is 11 amino acids. Germline V gene sequence: CDR1 SGHVS, CDR2 FQNEAQ. Trimming cost V 6 bases and J 6 bases, with 7 bases left between them. The CDR3 loop is CASRSLDTQYF. The CDR3 coding sequence is TGTGCCAGCAGATCCCTTGATACGCAGTATTTT.

This sequence joins TRBV7-2 and TRBJ2-7; D perhaps matches TRBD1 (5 bases). CDR1 is SGHTA and CDR2 is FQGNSA in the germline V gene. Trimming removed 0 bases from V and 6 bases from J, with 15 bases in between. The CDR3 has 15 amino acids. Written as DNA, the CDR3 is TGTGCCAGCAGCTTAGCTTCAGGGATAGGGCTCGAGCAGTACTTC. Translated, it gives CASSLASGIGLEQYF.

The chain combines TRBV2 with TRBJ2-7; unclear D gene. CDR1 is SNHLY and CDR2 is FYNNEI in the germline V gene. With 5 bases removed from V and 7 bases from J, the gap between germline ends came to 15 bases. The CDR3 contains 13 residues. The CDR3 DNA is TGTGCCAGCAGTATGGCCGCGGTCGGGGAGCAGTACTTC. Protein sequence: CASSMAAVGEQYF.

This rearrangement joins TRBV11-2 to TRBJ2-2; D may be TRBD1 (8 bases). Germline V lookup: CDR1 SGHAT, CDR2 FQNNGV. Trimming stripped 7 bases from V and 1 base from J, with 22 bases between. The length of the CDR3 is 18 residues. The CDR3 reads CASIQRDRFAMNTGELFF. In DNA, the CDR3 is TGTGCCAGCATCCAGCGGGACAGGTTCGCTATGAACACCGGGGAGCTGTTTTTT.

The V call is TRBV18, the J call TRBJ2-1, with TRBD1 matching 8 bases. Trimming took 1 base from V and 5 from J; bases not matched to a gene: 4. CDR3 length equals 15 residues. The germline gives CDR1 KGHSH, CDR2 LQKENI. CDR3 in amino acids: CASSPRRDRHNEQFF. The CDR3 region has the DNA TGTGCCAGCTCACCACGCCGGGACAGGCACAATGAGCAGTTCTTC.

The chain is built from TRBV6-1 and TRBJ1-1, with TRBD1 matching over 9 bases. Unmatched junction bases numbered 2, after V lost 5 bases and J lost 1 base. The CDR3 consists of 14 residues. CDR1 and CDR2 from the germline V gene are MNHNS and SASEGT. CDR3 in DNA: TGTGCCAGCAGTCGGGACAGGGAGAACACTGAAGCTTTCTTT. Its protein is CASSRDRENTEAFF.

This chain joins TRBV2 and TRBJ2-5, with a tentative D call TRBD1 (5 bases). The V and J ends lost 11 bases and 5 bases respectively, with 21 bases between them. Per germline, CDR1 SNHLY and CDR2 FYNNEI. CDR3 size: 14 residues. CDR3 residues: CASQWGQGVETQYF. The CDR3 coding sequence is TGTGCCTCTCAATGGGGCCAGGGTGTGGAGACCCAGTACTTC.

J is TRBJ2-7 and V is TRBV7-9; 11 nucleotides line up with TRBD2. The junction had 18 bases not matched to a gene; V was cut back by 2 bases and J by 12 bases. The CDR3 has 17 residues. Germline CDR1 reads SEHNR; CDR2 reads FQNEAQ (reference sequence). The CDR3 nucleotides are TGTGCCAGCAGCTTATCGGTGATGAGACTAGCGGGACGCGGGCCGTACTTC. Residues: CASSLSVMRLAGRGPYF.

This clone was seen just once. V usage is TRBV10-1 and J usage is TRBJ2-2; TRBD1 aligns across 8 bases. Trimming removed 3 bases from V and 4 bases from J; junction bases left unmatched: 4. Germline-derived CDR1 and CDR2 are WNHNN and SYGVQD (reference sequence). The CDR3 has 15 amino acids. CDR3 nucleotide sequence: TGCGCCAGCAGTGACGGACAGGGACGCACCGGGGAGCTGTTTTTT. Residues: CASSDGQGRTGELFF.

This clone came up a few times. The J gene is TRBJ2-5, the V gene TRBV2; maybe TRBD1 (5 bases). The V gene's germline CDR1 is SNHLY and CDR2 FYNNEI. V was shortened by 6 bases and J by 8 bases, with 10 bases between the two germline ends. CDR3 length: 11 amino acids. The CDR3: CASSPTVTQYF. For the CDR3, the DNA is TGTGCCAGCAGCCCGACAGTAACCCAGTACTTC.

This clone was seen once. The chain couples TRBV10-3 to TRBJ2-6; unclear D gene. Trimming took 2 bases from V and 0 from J, leaving 14 bases between them. The CDR3 sequence is 18 residues long. The germline V gene encodes CDR1 ENHRY and CDR2 SYGVKD. As DNA, the CDR3 is TGTGCCATCAGTGAGACAGCAACTACGGACTCTGGGGCCAACGTCCTGACTTTC. It specifies CAISETATTDSGANVLTF.

V gene TRBV11-2 combines with J gene TRBJ2-5; 9 bases align to TRBD2. The CDR3 runs 17 residues. Trimming at V came to 4 bases and at J to 6 bases, leaving 15 bases not matched to a gene. Looked up from germline, CDR1 is SGHAT and CDR2 is FQNNGV. CDR3 protein: CASSSPGREGRKKTQYF. CDR3 DNA sequence: TGTGCCAGCAGCTCCCCAGGGCGGGAGGGCCGTAAGAAGACCCAGTACTTC.